This T cell receptor (beta chain) is drawn from a study of T cells in Graves' hyperthyroidism and ophthalmopathy. About the research overall: Peripheral blood draws took place at initial diagnosis, ahead of any treatment.

Regarding the study as a whole: The model anticipated ophthalmopathy a median about 7.1 months pre-onset. The blood repertoire included most of the expanded thyroid clonotypes above 0.001.

Authors of the study amplified TCR beta CDR3 regions from RNA transcripts. RT-PCR in the first round (using the HTBI primer set) targeted the TCR CDR3. TCRdb independently ran MiXCR on the multiplex PCR reads; one entry per CDR3 protein. The table includes 300,000 to 450,000 distinct CDR3 sequences, approximately 15% detected once. In regard to this clonotype: As yet, its antigen is unknown.

The sequence derives from a woman aged 25 to 39 with Graves' ophthalmopathy. The sample was blood.

CDR3 sequence (DNA): TGCGCCAGCAGCGTGGGACAGGGAGGGGTATCCGAGCAGTACTTC. It codes for CASSVGQGGVSEQYF. V gene TRBV5-1 combines with J gene TRBJ2-7; 9 bases agree with TRBD1. The V segment lost 4 bases and the J segment 6 bases; nucleotides outside the gene matches: 11. This CDR3 comprises 15 residues. CDR1 is SGHRS, CDR2 YFSETQ, per germline.